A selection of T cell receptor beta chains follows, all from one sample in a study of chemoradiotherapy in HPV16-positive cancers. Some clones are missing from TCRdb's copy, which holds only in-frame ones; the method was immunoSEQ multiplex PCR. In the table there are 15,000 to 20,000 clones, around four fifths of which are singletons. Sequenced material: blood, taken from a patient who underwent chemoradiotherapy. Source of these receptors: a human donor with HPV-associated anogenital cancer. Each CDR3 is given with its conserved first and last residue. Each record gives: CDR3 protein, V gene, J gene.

CDR3 protein: CASSEYRTGGYEQYF; V gene: TRBV25-1; J gene: TRBJ2-7
CDR3 protein: CASSFQGGDSYEQYF; V gene: TRBV27; J gene: TRBJ2-7
CDR3 protein: CASRWVPNTGELFF; V gene: TRBV5-1; J gene: TRBJ2-2
CDR3 protein: CASSRAKGVEQPQHF; V gene: TRBV4-2; J gene: TRBJ1-5
CDR3 protein: CASSVDRNYGYTF; V gene: TRBV9; J gene: TRBJ1-2
CDR3 protein: CASSPPGEGEQYF; V gene: TRBV9; J gene: TRBJ2-7
CDR3 protein: CASSSRTNTEAFF; V gene: TRBV7-9; J gene: TRBJ1-1
CDR3 protein: CASSIRDTQYF; V gene: TRBV19; J gene: TRBJ2-3
CDR3 protein: CASSPQSGVETQYF; V gene: TRBV19; J gene: TRBJ2-5
CDR3 protein: CASSPQVQGPNEKLFF; V gene: TRBV18; J gene: TRBJ1-4
CDR3 protein: CASSLGWTGATNEKLFF; V gene: TRBV7-9; J gene: TRBJ1-4
CDR3 protein: CASSYSGGYEQFF; V gene: TRBV5-1; J gene: TRBJ2-1
CDR3 protein: CASSYSLGEGNTIYF; V gene: TRBV6-5; J gene: TRBJ1-3
CDR3 protein: CASSARGGRNSNQPQHF; V gene: TRBV6-1; J gene: TRBJ1-5
CDR3 protein: CASSLAGGQGIKFF; V gene: TRBV7-6; J gene: TRBJ2-1
CDR3 protein: CASSSRSGNNEQFF; V gene: TRBV7-6; J gene: TRBJ2-1
CDR3 protein: CASGGGLLETQYF; V gene: TRBV19; J gene: TRBJ2-5
CDR3 protein: CSAAVANWGTEAFF; V gene: TRBV29-1; J gene: TRBJ1-1
CDR3 protein: CASSLRGVSEAFF; V gene: TRBV5-6; J gene: TRBJ1-1
CDR3 protein: CASSGTATEAFF; V gene: TRBV14; J gene: TRBJ1-1
CDR3 protein: CASSPTGQFRGNTIYF; V gene: TRBV27; J gene: TRBJ1-3
CDR3 protein: CASRRPGEPQHF; V gene: TRBV27; J gene: TRBJ1-5
CDR3 protein: CASSLGGLTEAFF; V gene: TRBV5-6; J gene: TRBJ1-1
CDR3 protein: CASSLGAPLPEQFF; V gene: TRBV11-2; J gene: TRBJ2-1
CDR3 protein: CASSKDLVVSGANVLTF; V gene: TRBV14; J gene: TRBJ2-6
CDR3 protein: CASSVTGDYGYTF; V gene: TRBV2; J gene: TRBJ1-2
CDR3 protein: CASSTPGGNYYEQYF; V gene: TRBV6-5; J gene: TRBJ2-7
CDR3 protein: CASSTQAHTEAFF; V gene: TRBV19; J gene: TRBJ1-1
CDR3 protein: CASSDPLAGGTDTQYF; V gene: TRBV9; J gene: TRBJ2-3
CDR3 protein: CASRRDSGNQPQHF; V gene: TRBV19; J gene: TRBJ1-5
CDR3 protein: CASSLGPGQGARNEQFF; V gene: TRBV7-2; J gene: TRBJ2-1
CDR3 protein: CASKPGHSTEAFF; V gene: TRBV6-5; J gene: TRBJ1-1
CDR3 protein: CASSEAGGTDTQYF; V gene: TRBV6-4; J gene: TRBJ2-3
CDR3 protein: CALERGGAKIYTEAFF; V gene: TRBV6-4; J gene: TRBJ1-1
CDR3 protein: CASSLTHPGDTEAFF; V gene: TRBV6-5; J gene: TRBJ1-1
CDR3 protein: CASSYLGEDQPQHF; V gene: TRBV6-5; J gene: TRBJ1-5
CDR3 protein: CASSGFGGGTGGNQPQHF; V gene: TRBV19; J gene: TRBJ1-5
CDR3 protein: CASSPGGIAGLEAFF; V gene: TRBV5-4; J gene: TRBJ1-1
CDR3 protein: CASKAGGSNEQFF; V gene: TRBV7-3; J gene: TRBJ2-1
CDR3 protein: CASSFSLSGVLSYNEQFF; V gene: TRBV7-2; J gene: TRBJ2-1
CDR3 protein: CASSWTSGTDTQYF; V gene: TRBV7-9; J gene: TRBJ2-3
CDR3 protein: CSVDSTGGVYEQYF; V gene: TRBV29-1; J gene: TRBJ2-7
CDR3 protein: CASSEFGTGNTGELFF; V gene: TRBV2; J gene: TRBJ2-2
CDR3 protein: CSVWSGDPLEQYF; V gene: TRBV29-1; J gene: TRBJ2-7
CDR3 protein: CASSLDPAVADTQYF; V gene: TRBV7-9; J gene: TRBJ2-3
CDR3 protein: CASSGDPALLEKLFF; V gene: TRBV6-6; J gene: TRBJ1-4
CDR3 protein: CASSDLQGPEIWNSPLHF; V gene: TRBV7-6; J gene: TRBJ1-6
CDR3 protein: CASTFREGTEAFF; V gene: TRBV28; J gene: TRBJ1-1
CDR3 protein: CASSLAIDTDTQYF; V gene: TRBV7-3; J gene: TRBJ2-3
CDR3 protein: CASGGMNTEAFF; V gene: TRBV9; J gene: TRBJ1-1
CDR3 protein: CASSFLSGETQYF; V gene: TRBV7-2; J gene: TRBJ2-5
CDR3 protein: CAISRTGGGTEAFF; V gene: TRBV10-3; J gene: TRBJ1-1
CDR3 protein: CASSSGQGNEQFF; V gene: TRBV5-1; J gene: TRBJ2-1
CDR3 protein: CASSGQAGETQYF; V gene: TRBV2; J gene: TRBJ2-5
CDR3 protein: CASSLRTGNRQPQHF; V gene: TRBV7-2; J gene: TRBJ1-5
CDR3 protein: CASSFDSSYEQYF; V gene: TRBV7-9; J gene: TRBJ2-7
CDR3 protein: CASTQDRVNQPQHF; V gene: TRBV19; J gene: TRBJ1-5